A few counts support the clone carrying this T cell receptor beta chain. Its antigen is unknown. A universal primer site arose from template switching, and cDNA bore unique molecular identifiers. TCRdb reprocessed the 5' RACE reads with MiXCR, giving one entry per CDR3 protein. The sample lists about 890,000 distinct CDR3 sequences, 12% occurring once. This sample is drawn from a study of identical twins. Study-wide findings and caveats: Conclusions relied on cross-sectional statistical analysis, not following the same donors.

These same records also appear under a second study, on yellow fever vaccine responses in identical twins.

What was sequenced was PBMCs. The origin of this receptor is a woman aged 18-29 years in good health.

For the CDR3, the DNA is TGTGCCAGCAGCCGGGCGCGCACAGATACGCAGTATTTT. It translates to CASSRARTDTQYF. The chain employs TRBV16 and TRBJ2-3; unclear D gene. Trimming took off 4 bases at V and 1 base at J, with 6 bases between the two ends. The CDR3 has 13 residues. CDR1 is KGHSY, CDR2 FQNENV, per germline.